The 9 T cell receptor beta chains in this list originate from one sample, sequenced in a study of cytomegalovirus exposure and HLA in healthy donors. Primers: 60 Vbeta forward and 13 Jbeta reverse. Only in-frame clones appear in the TCRdb table, and some are missing; sequencing was by immunoSEQ multiplex PCR. The sample lists 120,000 to 150,000 clones; around 80% were seen once. Sequencing was performed on PBMCs. The receptor set was obtained from a man in his thirties or forties in good health and CMV-seronegative.

This chain connects TRBV7-9 to TRBJ1-1; D remains unclear. This CDR3 region has 12 residues. Germline CDR1 reads SEHNR; CDR2 reads FQNEAQ (reference sequence). V dropped 6 bases and J dropped 7 bases, with 12 bases sitting between them. The CDR3 region has the DNA TGTGCCAGCAGGAACGAGGGAGGTGAAGCTTTCTTT. Its translation is CASRNEGGEAFF.

This sequence joins TRBV5-1 and TRBJ1-1, with D uncertain. Germline lookup yields CDR1 SGHRS and CDR2 YFSETQ. This CDR3 is built from 15 residues. Between the trimmed V and J ends, which lost 4 bases and 0 bases, there was a span of 13 bases. The chain's CDR3 is CASSSEGGMNTEAFF. CDR3 DNA sequence: TGCGCCAGCAGCAGCGAAGGAGGGATGAACACTGAAGCTTTCTTT.

The CDR3 DNA reads as TGCGCCAGCAGTGAAAACCGGGTGCGGGGCTACACCTTC. Translating it yields CASSENRVRGYTF. V and J are TRBV10-1 and TRBJ1-2, with D uncertain. Trimming took off 3 bases at V and 8 bases at J, with 13 bases between the two ends. Germline CDR1 is WNHNN and CDR2 is SYGVQD (reference sequence). The CDR3 length is 13 residues.

This clone was observed a handful of times. The J gene is TRBJ1-5, the V gene TRBV6-1; TRBD1 aligns across 10 bases. CDR1 is MNHNS, CDR2 SASEGT, per germline. The CDR3 runs 14 residues. With 3 bases clipped from V and 7 bases from J, the junction kept 3 bases outside the gene matches. The CDR3 coding sequence is TGTGCCAGCAGTGAGGGACAGGGGTCCCAGCCCCAGCATTTT. Its translation: CASSEGQGSQPQHF.

The chain links TRBV15 to TRBJ2-3; possibly TRBD2 for D (6 bases). Germline V gene sequence: CDR1 LNHNV, CDR2 YYDKDF (reference sequence). CDR3 length: 19 residues. V lost 0 bases and J lost 4, with 23 bases in between. The CDR3 DNA is TGTGCCACCAGCAGAGATTTAATTTTGTCGGGAGAGGAGTCAGATACGCAGTATTTT. Residues: CATSRDLILSGEESDTQYF.

This clone came up a few times. Relative to the germline gene, one junction end is altered; a read error may explain this. The CDR3 DNA reads as TGTTCCAGCAGCTCCGGACTAAGAGGCTACACCTTC. This codes for CSSSSGLRGYTF. The chain uses TRBV7-9 and TRBJ1-2; no definite D call. Germline-derived CDR1 and CDR2 are SEHNR and FQNEAQ (reference sequence). The CDR3 consists of 12 residues.

This clone was counted once. The V gene is TRBV15, the J gene TRBJ2-5; D remains ambiguous. The CDR3 runs to 15 residues. Germline V gives CDR1 LNHNV, CDR2 YYDKDF (reference sequence). The V gene lost 4 bases and the J gene lost 7 bases, with 19 bases spanning the gap. CDR3 bases: TGTGCCACCAGCATCCCTCGACTTGGCCTGACGACCCAGTACTTC. Amino acids: CATSIPRLGLTTQYF.

The rearrangement uses TRBV18 and TRBJ2-5; D ambiguous. The CDR3 has 13 residues. The V end lost 1 base, the J end lost 4 bases, and 7 bases lay between the germline ends. Germline loops: CDR1 KGHSH, CDR2 LQKENI. In nucleotides, the CDR3 is TGTGCCAGCTCACCACGGAGCCCAGAGACCCAGTACTTC. Protein sequence: CASSPRSPETQYF.

The genes are TRBV5-1 and TRBJ2-5, with TRBD2 matching 13 bases. This CDR3 has 16 amino acids. Trimming at V came to 4 bases and at J to 3 bases, leaving 6 bases not matched to a gene. Looked up from germline, CDR1 is SGHRS and CDR2 is YFSETQ. This CDR3 is CASSLSGTSGKETQYF. Here the CDR3 DNA reads TGCGCCAGCAGCCTCTCCGGGACTAGCGGGAAAGAGACCCAGTACTTC.